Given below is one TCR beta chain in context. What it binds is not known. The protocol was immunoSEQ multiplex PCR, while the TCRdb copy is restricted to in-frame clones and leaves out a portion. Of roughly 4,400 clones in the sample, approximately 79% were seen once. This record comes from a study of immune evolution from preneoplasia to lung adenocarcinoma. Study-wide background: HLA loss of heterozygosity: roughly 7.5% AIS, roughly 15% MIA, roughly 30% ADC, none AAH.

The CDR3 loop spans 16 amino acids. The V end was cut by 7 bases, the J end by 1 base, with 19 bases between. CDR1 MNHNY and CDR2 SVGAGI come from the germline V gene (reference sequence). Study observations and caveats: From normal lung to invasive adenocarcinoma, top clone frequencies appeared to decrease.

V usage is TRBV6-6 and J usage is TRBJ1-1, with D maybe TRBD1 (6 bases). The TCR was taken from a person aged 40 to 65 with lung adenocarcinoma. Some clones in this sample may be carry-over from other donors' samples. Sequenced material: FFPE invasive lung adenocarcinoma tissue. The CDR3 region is CASKGKGGKKNTEAFF. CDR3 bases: TGTGCCAGCAAAGGGAAGGGGGGTAAAAAGAACACTGAAGCTTTCTTT.